A selection of T cell receptor beta chains follows, all from one sample in a study of blood T cell repertoires in COVID-19. Measured with immunoSEQ multiplex PCR; TCRdb has only the in-frame clones, and not every one. The sample lists 250,000 to 350,000 clones, 70% to 85% seen once, with around 1.6% in the top ten. Sequencing was performed on peripheral blood. These receptors were collected from a human donor with COVID-19, enrolled during active disease. The donor label of this sample is uncertain. Each CDR3 is given with its conserved first and last residue. Each record gives: CDR3 length, V gene, J gene, CDR3 protein.

15	TRBV7-7	TRBJ2-2	CASSPGQGYTGELFF
15	TRBV12-5	TRBJ2-1	CASGFGRAPYNEQFF
12	TRBV19	TRBJ2-2	CASSIPGERLFF
13	TRBV29-1	TRBJ1-2	CSVDSGQAYGYTF
15	TRBV7-8	TRBJ1-3	CASSRVQLSGNTIYF
16	TRBV19	TRBJ2-5	CASSIDGGGGKETQYF
13	TRBV2	TRBJ2-1	CASSEGNRGIGFF
16	TRBV9	TRBJ2-2	CASSVAGGRGTGELFF
16	TRBV4-2	TRBJ2-7	CASSQETSGSPYEQYF
13	TRBV30	TRBJ2-3	CAWSGITTDTQYF
12	TRBV12-3/TRBV12-4	TRBJ1-2	CASSFYRIGYTF
13	TRBV29-1	TRBJ2-1	CSVAAGGYNEQFF
15	TRBV28	TRBJ2-4	CASRQPGWRSDIQYF
18	TRBV2	TRBJ2-7	CASSEKPSGRAESYEQYF
12	TRBV2	TRBJ2-7	CASSRTGYEQYF
15	TRBV6-2/TRBV6-3	TRBJ2-1	CASSYQRGYNNEQFF